Listed below are T cell receptor beta chains from one sample, sequenced in a study of HIV-infected children after antiretroviral therapy interruption. MiXCR, applied by TCRdb to the 3' RACE reads, yields one record per CDR3 protein. The repertoire includes 90,000 or so distinct CDR3 sequences, under 8% of them detected once, and roughly 1% sits in the top ten. The source material was CD45RA+ CD4+ T cells from PBMCs, pooled from several time points, sampled from a donor given antiretroviral therapy, either interrupted or continuous. Receptors were obtained from a pool of human donors with HIV. CDR3s include the opening cysteine and the closing phenylalanine or tryptophan. Each record gives: D gene, V gene, J gene, clone size, CDR3 protein, CDR3 DNA. The D gene is left open where the match is weak. Clone sizes are given selectively: once, few, many, or a class where the clone is expanded.

d_gene: -
v_gene: TRBV6-1
j_gene: TRBJ2-7
abundance: many
CDR3aa: CASTGNLGEQYF
CDR3nt: TGTGCCAGCACCGGAAACCTGGGCGAGCAGTACTTC

d_gene: -
v_gene: TRBV2
j_gene: TRBJ2-5
abundance: many
CDR3aa: CASSSDVGETQYF
CDR3nt: TGTGCCAGCAGCTCCGACGTGGGGGAGACCCAGTACTTC

d_gene: TRBD1
v_gene: TRBV5-1
j_gene: TRBJ2-1
abundance: many
CDR3aa: CASSFQGDNEQFF
CDR3nt: TGCGCCAGCAGCTTCCAGGGGGACAATGAGCAGTTCTTC

d_gene: -
v_gene: TRBV11-2
j_gene: TRBJ1-1
abundance: many
CDR3aa: CASRFGLMNTEAFF
CDR3nt: TGTGCCAGCAGATTCGGACTAATGAACACTGAAGCTTTCTTT

d_gene: TRBD1
v_gene: TRBV3-1
j_gene: TRBJ1-1
abundance: many
CDR3aa: CASSQVGQPNTEAFF
CDR3nt: TGTGCCAGCAGCCAAGTGGGACAGCCCAACACTGAAGCTTTCTTT

d_gene: TRBD1
v_gene: TRBV6-1
j_gene: TRBJ1-2
abundance: many
CDR3aa: CASSNPNRGTPNYGYTF
CDR3nt: TGTGCCAGCAGCAACCCCAACAGGGGGACACCCAACTATGGCTACACCTTC

d_gene: TRBD2
v_gene: TRBV19
j_gene: TRBJ2-2
abundance: -
CDR3aa: CASSLPGLKVSGELFF
CDR3nt: TGTGCCAGTAGTCTCCCGGGACTAAAGGTTTCCGGGGAGCTGTTTTTT

d_gene: TRBD2
v_gene: TRBV10-3
j_gene: TRBJ2-3
abundance: many
CDR3aa: CAISGGTSVPDTQYF
CDR3nt: TGTGCCATCAGTGGGGGGACTAGCGTTCCAGATACGCAGTATTTT

d_gene: -
v_gene: TRBV2
j_gene: TRBJ1-6
abundance: -
CDR3aa: CASSGQGPSSPLHF
CDR3nt: TGTGCCAGCAGTGGGCAGGGGCCCAGTTCACCCCTCCACTTT

d_gene: -
v_gene: TRBV23-1
j_gene: TRBJ1-1
abundance: -
CDR3aa: CASSPKGSSNTEAFF
CDR3nt: TGCGCCAGCAGTCCGAAGGGATCATCGAACACTGAAGCTTTCTTT

d_gene: -
v_gene: TRBV29-1
j_gene: TRBJ2-3
abundance: many
CDR3aa: CSVEEPLDGGTDTQYF
CDR3nt: TGCAGCGTTGAAGAGCCCCTCGACGGGGGCACAGATACGCAGTATTTT